These 7 T cell receptor beta chains originate from one sample sequenced in a study of cytomegalovirus exposure and HLA in healthy donors. Primers included in the PCR were 60 Vbeta and 13 Jbeta primers. Produced via immunoSEQ multiplex PCR; TCRdb's table is partial and in-frame only. The sample has approximately 150,000 clones, around 72% seen once; the top ten hold roughly 7%. Sequenced input: PBMCs. The source of these receptors is a woman aged 35 to 49 in good health and CMV-seropositive.

The rearrangement links TRBV6-5 to TRBJ1-5; D gene uncertain. This CDR3 contains 13 residues. The germline gives CDR1 MNHEY, CDR2 SVGAGI. V lost 4 bases to trimming and J lost 2 bases, with 6 bases between them. The CDR3 coding sequence is TGTGCCAGCAGTTCAACGGGCAATCAGCCCCAGCATTTT. It specifies CASSSTGNQPQHF.

The chain links TRBV6-1 to TRBJ1-1, with D unresolved. The CDR3 is 12 amino acids. The germline V and J ends were trimmed by 3 bases and 7 bases, with 9 bases remaining between them. Germline-derived CDR1 and CDR2 are MNHNS and SASEGT. CDR3 protein: CASSEASYEAFF. Here the CDR3 DNA reads TGTGCCAGCAGTGAGGCCAGTTATGAAGCTTTCTTT.

The V call is TRBV7-6, the J call TRBJ1-1; 7 bases line up with TRBD1. The CDR3 sequence is 14 residues long. CDR1 is SGHVS, CDR2 FNYEAQ, per germline. J gave up 2 bases and V 5 bases, and 5 bases lay outside the gene matches. CDR3 bases: TGTGCCAGCAGCCTAACAGGGGCCAACACTGAAGCTTTCTTT. Amino acids: CASSLTGANTEAFF.

This clone was detected a few times. Here the CDR3 DNA reads TGTGCCAGCACTAGGGGGTCCCACCAAGAGACCCAGTACTTC. Translation: CASTRGSHQETQYF. This sequence joins TRBV2 and TRBJ2-5; weak D call: TRBD1 (6 bases). CDR1 SNHLY and CDR2 FYNNEI come from the germline V gene. This CDR3 region has 14 residues. V lost 7 bases to trimming and J lost 0 bases, with 12 bases between them.

The chain carries TRBV2 and TRBJ1-2; maybe TRBD1 (5 bases). V was shortened by 6 bases and J by 6 bases, with 11 bases between the two germline ends. The CDR3 contains 12 residues. From germline, CDR1 is SNHLY and CDR2 FYNNEI. The CDR3 DNA reads as TGTGCCAGCAGCCTAGAACAGGATGGCTACACCTTC. Encoded protein: CASSLEQDGYTF.

The CDR3 sequence: CAWRGETQYF. CDR3 coding DNA: TGTGCCTGGAGGGGCGAGACCCAGTACTTC. This chain connects TRBV30 to TRBJ2-5; no definite D call. CDR3 length: 10 residues. Per germline, CDR1 GTSNPN and CDR2 SVGIG (reference sequence). V was clipped by 3 bases and J by 5 bases, with 4 bases between them.

This clone appeared once. The chain recombines TRBV7-2 with TRBJ1-3; D uncertain. Looked up from germline, CDR1 is SGHTA and CDR2 is FQGNSA. V lost 6 bases, J lost 4 bases, and 7 bases lay in between. There are 12 residues in the CDR3. The CDR3 DNA reads as TGTGCCAGCAGTTTTCAGGGAAACACCATATATTTT. Residues: CASSFQGNTIYF.